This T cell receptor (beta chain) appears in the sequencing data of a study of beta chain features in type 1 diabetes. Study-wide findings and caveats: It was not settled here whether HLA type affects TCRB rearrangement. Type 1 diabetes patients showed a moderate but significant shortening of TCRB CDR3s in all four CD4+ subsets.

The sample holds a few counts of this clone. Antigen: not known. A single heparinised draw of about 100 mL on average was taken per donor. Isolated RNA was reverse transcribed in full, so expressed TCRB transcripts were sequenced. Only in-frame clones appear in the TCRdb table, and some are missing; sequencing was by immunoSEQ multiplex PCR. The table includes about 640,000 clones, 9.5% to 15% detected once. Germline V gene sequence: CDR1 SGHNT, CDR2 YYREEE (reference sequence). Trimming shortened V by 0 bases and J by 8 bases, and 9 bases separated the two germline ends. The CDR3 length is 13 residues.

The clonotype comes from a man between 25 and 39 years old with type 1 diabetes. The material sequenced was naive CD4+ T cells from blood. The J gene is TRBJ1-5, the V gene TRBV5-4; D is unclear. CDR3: CASSLGGREPQHF. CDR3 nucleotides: TGTGCCAGCAGCTTGGGAGGTCGGGAGCCCCAGCATTTT.